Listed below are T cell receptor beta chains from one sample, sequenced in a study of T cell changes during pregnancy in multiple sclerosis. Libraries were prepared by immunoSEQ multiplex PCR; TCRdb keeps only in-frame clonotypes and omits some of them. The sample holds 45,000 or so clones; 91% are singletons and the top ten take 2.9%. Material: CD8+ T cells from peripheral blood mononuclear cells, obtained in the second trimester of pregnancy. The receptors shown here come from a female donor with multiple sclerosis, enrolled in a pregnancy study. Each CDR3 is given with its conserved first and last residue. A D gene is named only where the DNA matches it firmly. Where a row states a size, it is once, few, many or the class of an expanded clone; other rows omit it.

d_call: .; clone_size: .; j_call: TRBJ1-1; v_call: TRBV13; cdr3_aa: CASSHPNLPPGNTEAFF; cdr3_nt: TGTGCCAGCAGCCACCCGAACCTCCCGCCGGGGAACACTGAAGCTTTCTTT
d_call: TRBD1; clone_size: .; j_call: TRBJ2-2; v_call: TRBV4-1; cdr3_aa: CASSPERTGPGELFF; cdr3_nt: TGCGCCAGCAGCCCTGAAAGGACAGGGCCCGGGGAGCTGTTTTTT
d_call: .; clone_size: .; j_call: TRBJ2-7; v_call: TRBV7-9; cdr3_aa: CASSLGWGQATYEQYF; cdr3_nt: TGTGCCAGCAGCTTAGGGTGGGGGCAGGCGACCTACGAGCAGTACTTC
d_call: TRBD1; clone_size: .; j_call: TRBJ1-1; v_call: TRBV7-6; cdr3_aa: CASSWGTGGNTEAFF; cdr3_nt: TGTGCCAGCAGCTGGGGAACAGGGGGGAACACTGAAGCTTTCTTT
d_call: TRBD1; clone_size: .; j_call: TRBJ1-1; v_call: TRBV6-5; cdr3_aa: CASSEGGQATEAFF; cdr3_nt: TGTGCCAGCAGTGAGGGGGGACAGGCTACTGAAGCTTTCTTT
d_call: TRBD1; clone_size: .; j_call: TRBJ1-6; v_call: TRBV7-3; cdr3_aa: CASSSGQGNSPLHF; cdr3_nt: TGTGCCAGCAGCTCCGGACAGGGAAATTCACCCCTCCACTTT
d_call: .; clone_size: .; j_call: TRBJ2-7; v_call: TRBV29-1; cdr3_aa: CSVDLGREAEQYF; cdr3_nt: TGCAGCGTTGACTTAGGCAGGGAAGCCGAGCAGTACTTC
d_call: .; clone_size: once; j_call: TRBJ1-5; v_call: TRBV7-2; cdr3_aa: CASNAGGSGQPQHF; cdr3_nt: TGTGCCAGCAACGCCGGGGGGTCGGGTCAGCCCCAGCATTTT
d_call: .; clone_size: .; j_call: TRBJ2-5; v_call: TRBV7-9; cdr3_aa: CASSLVGAVDQETQYF; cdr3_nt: TGTGCCAGCAGCTTAGTAGGGGCAGTAGACCAAGAGACCCAGTACTTC
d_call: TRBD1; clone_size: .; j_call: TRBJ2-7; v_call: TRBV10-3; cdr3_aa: CAIQGDSHEQYF; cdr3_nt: TGTGCCATACAGGGGGATTCCCACGAGCAGTACTTC
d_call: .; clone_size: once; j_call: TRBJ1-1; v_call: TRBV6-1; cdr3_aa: CASSEPQGRIETEAFF; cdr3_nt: TGTGCCAGCAGTGAACCACAGGGCCGTATAGAGACTGAAGCTTTCTTT
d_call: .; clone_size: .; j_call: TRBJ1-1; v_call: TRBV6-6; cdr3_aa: CASSSGDMNTEAFF; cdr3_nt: TGTGCCAGCAGTTCGGGGGATATGAACACTGAAGCTTTCTTT
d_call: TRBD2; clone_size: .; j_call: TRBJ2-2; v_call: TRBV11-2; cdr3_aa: CASSLEALAANTGELFF; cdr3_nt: TGTGCCAGCAGCTTAGAAGCCCTAGCGGCGAACACCGGGGAGCTGTTTTTT
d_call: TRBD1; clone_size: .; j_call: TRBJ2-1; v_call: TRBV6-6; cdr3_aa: CASSLAGQGALDEQFF; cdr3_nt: TGTGCCAGCAGTTTGGCGGGACAGGGGGCTCTGGATGAGCAGTTCTTC
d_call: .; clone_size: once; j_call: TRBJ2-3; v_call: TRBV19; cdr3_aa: CASSPGGSSDTQYF; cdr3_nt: TGTGCAAGTAGCCCGGGGGGCAGTTCAGATACGCAGTATTTT
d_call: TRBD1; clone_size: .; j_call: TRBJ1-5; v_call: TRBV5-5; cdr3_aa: CASSFGTGEYQPQHF; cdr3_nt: TGTGCCAGCAGCTTCGGGACAGGGGAGTATCAGCCCCAGCATTTT
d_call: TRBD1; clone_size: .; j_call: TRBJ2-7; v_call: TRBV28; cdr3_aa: CASSYDPGTGGYEQYF; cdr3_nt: TGTGCCAGCAGTTATGACCCCGGGACAGGCGGCTACGAGCAGTACTTC
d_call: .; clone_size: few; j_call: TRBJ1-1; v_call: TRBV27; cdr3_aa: CASSLGQYTEAFF; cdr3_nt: TGTGCCAGCAGTTTAGGACAATACACTGAAGCTTTCTTT
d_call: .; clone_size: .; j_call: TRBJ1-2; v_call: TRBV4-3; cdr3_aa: CASSPQGEANYGYTF; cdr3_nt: TGCGCCAGCAGCCCACAGGGAGAAGCAAACTATGGCTACACCTTC
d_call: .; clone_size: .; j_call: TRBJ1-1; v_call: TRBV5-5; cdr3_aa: CASSFEASEAFF; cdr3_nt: TGTGCCAGCAGCTTTGAGGCGTCTGAAGCTTTCTTT
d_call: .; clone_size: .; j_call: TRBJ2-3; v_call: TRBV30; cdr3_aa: CAGLGTGSYTDTQYF; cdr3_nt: TGTGCCGGACTGGGTACAGGGTCCTACACAGATACGCAGTATTTT
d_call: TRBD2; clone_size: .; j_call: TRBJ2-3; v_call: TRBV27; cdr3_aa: CASSLSGGGGTDTQYF; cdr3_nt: TGTGCCAGCAGTTTATCAGGCGGGGGGGGCACAGATACGCAGTATTTT
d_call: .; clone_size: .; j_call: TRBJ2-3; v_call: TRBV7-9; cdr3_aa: CASSLPKGGGGTDTQYF; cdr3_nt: TGTGCCAGCAGCTTACCGAAGGGGGGGGGCGGCACAGATACGCAGTATTTT
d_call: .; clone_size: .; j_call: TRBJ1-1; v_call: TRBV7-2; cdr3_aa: CASSPRGGIMNTEAFF; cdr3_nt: TGTGCCAGCAGCCCTCGGGGGGGGATCATGAACACTGAAGCTTTCTTT
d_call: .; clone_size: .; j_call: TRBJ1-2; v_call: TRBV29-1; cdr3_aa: CSVVDSPKGYTF; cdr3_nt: TGCAGCGTCGTGGACAGCCCTAAAGGCTACACCTTC
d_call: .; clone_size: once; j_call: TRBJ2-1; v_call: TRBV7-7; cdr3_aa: CASSLAGNDEQFF; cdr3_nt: TGTGCTAGCAGCTTGGCAGGGAACGATGAGCAGTTCTTC
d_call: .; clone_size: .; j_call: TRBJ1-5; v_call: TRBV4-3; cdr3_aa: CASSQDRGRQPQHF; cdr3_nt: TGCGCCAGCAGCCAAGATCGAGGCCGTCAGCCCCAGCATTTT
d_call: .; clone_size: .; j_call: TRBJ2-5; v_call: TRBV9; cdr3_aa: CASSVASGQETQYF; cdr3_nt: TGTGCCAGCAGCGTAGCCAGCGGCCAAGAGACCCAGTACTTC
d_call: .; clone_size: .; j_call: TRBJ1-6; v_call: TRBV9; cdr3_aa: CASSVEGGEMDSPLHF; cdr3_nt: TGTGCCAGCAGCGTAGAGGGGGGGGAGATGGATTCACCCCTCCACTTT
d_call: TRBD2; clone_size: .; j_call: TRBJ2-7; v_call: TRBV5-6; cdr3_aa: CASSLEGGGAYEQYF; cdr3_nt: TGTGCCAGCAGCTTGGAGGGCGGGGGGGCCTACGAGCAGTACTTC
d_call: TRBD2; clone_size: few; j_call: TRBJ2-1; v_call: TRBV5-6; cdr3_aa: CASSWTSGGRPNEQFF; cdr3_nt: TGTGCCAGCAGCTGGACTAGCGGGGGGCGTCCCAATGAGCAGTTCTTC